Here is one T cell receptor beta chain with its context. The antigen remains unidentified. The data were obtained in a study of vaccination and CD4 T cells after COVID-19. CDR1 LNHDA and CDR2 SQIVND come from the germline V gene (reference sequence). The V end lost 5 bases, the J end lost 1 base, and 8 bases lay between the germline ends. This CDR3 region has 13 residues. Once obtained from cultured CD4+ T cells, the DNA was sequenced using the Oncomine TCR Beta short-read assay. TCRdb ran MiXCR on the PCR reads and lists one entry per CDR3 protein. There are some 17,000 distinct CDR3 sequences in the sample; around 45% occur only once, and 4.5% to 5% lies in the top ten. Treatment described: approximately 9-day PBMC culture with coronavirus spike peptide pools or control peptides (ViraFEST assay). Half the medium was exchanged for fresh IL-2 medium on days 3 and 7.

The receptor was isolated from a human donor who had recovered from COVID-19. J is TRBJ1-1 and V is TRBV19; D perhaps matches TRBD1 (5 bases). The input for sequencing was CD4+ T cells from blood, cultured in vitro, taken before SARS-CoV-2 vaccination. This CDR3 reads CASSEGSNTEAFF. Written as DNA, the CDR3 is TGTGCCAGTAGTGAGGGGTCGAACACTGAAGCTTTCTTT.